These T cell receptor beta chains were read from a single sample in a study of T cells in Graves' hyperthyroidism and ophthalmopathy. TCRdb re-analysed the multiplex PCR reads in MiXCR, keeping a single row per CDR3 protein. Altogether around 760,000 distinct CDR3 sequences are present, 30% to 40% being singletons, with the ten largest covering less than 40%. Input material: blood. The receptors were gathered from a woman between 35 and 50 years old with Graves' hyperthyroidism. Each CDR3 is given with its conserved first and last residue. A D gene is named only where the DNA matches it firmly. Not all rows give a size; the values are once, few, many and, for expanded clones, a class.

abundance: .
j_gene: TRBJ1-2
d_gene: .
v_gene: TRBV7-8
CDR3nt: TGTGCCAGCAGCTTAGATAGGAATGACCTCTATGGCTACACCTTC
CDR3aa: CASSLDRNDLYGYTF

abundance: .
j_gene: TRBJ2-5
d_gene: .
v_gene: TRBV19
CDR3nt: TGTGCCAGTAGTATAGATGGGGGGTTTGAGACCCAGTACTTC
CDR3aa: CASSIDGGFETQYF

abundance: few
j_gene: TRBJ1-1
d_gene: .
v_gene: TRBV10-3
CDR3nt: TGTGCCAGCAGTTACGGGTCAACAGTTAACACTGAAGCTTTCTTT
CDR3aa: CASSYGSTVNTEAFF

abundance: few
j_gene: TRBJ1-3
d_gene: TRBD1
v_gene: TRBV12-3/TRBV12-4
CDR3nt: TGTGCCAGCAGCAGGGGGACGGCAGGTCGAAACACCATATATTTT
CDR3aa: CASSRGTAGRNTIYF

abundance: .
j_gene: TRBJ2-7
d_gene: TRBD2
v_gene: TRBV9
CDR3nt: TGTGCCAGCAGCACCGCCGGGGGGTTGTCCTACGAGCAGTACTTC
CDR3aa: CASSTAGGLSYEQYF

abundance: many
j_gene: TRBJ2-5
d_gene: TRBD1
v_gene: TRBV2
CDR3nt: TGTGCCAGCAGTGGCCTCGGGACAGGGCAGGGGGAGACCCAGTACTTC
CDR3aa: CASSGLGTGQGETQYF

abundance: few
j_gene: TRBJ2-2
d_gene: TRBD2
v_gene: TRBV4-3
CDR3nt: TGCGCCAGCAGCCAATATCGGGGGGCCGGGGAGCTGTTTTTT
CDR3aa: CASSQYRGAGELFF

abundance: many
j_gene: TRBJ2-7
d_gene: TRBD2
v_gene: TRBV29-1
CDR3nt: TGCAGCGTTGGACTAGCGGATCACTACGAGCAGTACTTC
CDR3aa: CSVGLADHYEQYF

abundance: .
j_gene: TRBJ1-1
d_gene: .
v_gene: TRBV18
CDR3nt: TGTGCCAGCTCACCGGGGAGAAGGAACACTGAAGCTTTCTTT
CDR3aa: CASSPGRRNTEAFF

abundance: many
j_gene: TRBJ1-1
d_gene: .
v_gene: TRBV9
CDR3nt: TGTGCCAGCAGCGTAGAATCATCGCAGGGGAACACTGAAGCTTTCTTT
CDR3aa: CASSVESSQGNTEAFF

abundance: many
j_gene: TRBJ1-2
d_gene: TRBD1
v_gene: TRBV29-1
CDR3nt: TGCAGCGTTGAAGGAGGCAGGGGGTATGGCTACACCTTC
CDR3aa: CSVEGGRGYGYTF

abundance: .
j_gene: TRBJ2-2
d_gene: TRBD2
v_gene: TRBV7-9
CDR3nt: TGTGCCAGCACCCCCTCGGCGGGAGAGTCCGGGGAGCTGTTTTTT
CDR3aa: CASTPSAGESGELFF

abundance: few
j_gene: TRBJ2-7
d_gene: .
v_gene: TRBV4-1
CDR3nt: TGCGCCAGCAGCCTAAGCCGGCACTACGAGCAGTACTTC
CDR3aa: CASSLSRHYEQYF

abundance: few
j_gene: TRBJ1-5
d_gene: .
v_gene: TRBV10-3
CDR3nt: TGTGCCATCAGTGAGTCAGGAGAGGGCAATCAGCCCCAGCATTTT
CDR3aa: CAISESGEGNQPQHF

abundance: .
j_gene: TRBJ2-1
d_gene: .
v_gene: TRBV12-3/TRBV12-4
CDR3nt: TGTGCCAGCAGTTTAGAGGGTTTAGGTGAGCAGTTCTTC
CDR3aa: CASSLEGLGEQFF

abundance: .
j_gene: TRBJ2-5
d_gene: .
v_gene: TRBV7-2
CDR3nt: TGTGCCAGCAGCTATAATCAGGGAGGCTGGGGAGAGACCCAGTACTTC
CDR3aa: CASSYNQGGWGETQYF

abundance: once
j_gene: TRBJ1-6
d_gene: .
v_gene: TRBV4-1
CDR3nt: TGCGCCAGCGGCCTTGGTGGGGAATCACCCCTCCACTTT
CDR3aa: CASGLGGESPLHF

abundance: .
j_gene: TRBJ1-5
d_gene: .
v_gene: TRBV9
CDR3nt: TGTGCCAGCGGCCAAGAACCCGCCCAGCCCCAGCATTTT
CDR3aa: CASGQEPAQPQHF

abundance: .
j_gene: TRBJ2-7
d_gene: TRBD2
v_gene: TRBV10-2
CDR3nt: TGCGCCAGCCAAGATCCTAGCGGGATGGGCGAGCAGTACTTC
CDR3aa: CASQDPSGMGEQYF

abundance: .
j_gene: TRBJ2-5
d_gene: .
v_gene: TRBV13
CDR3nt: TGTGCCAGCAGCTTAAGTCTTGAGGGGACAGAGACCCAGTACTTC
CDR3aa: CASSLSLEGTETQYF

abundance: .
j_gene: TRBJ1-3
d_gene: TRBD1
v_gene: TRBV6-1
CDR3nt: TGTGCCAGCAGCGCCGGGACAGACTTTATCTCTGGAAACACCATATATTTT
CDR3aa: CASSAGTDFISGNTIYF

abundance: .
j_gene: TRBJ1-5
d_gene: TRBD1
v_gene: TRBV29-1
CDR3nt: TGCAGCGCTGGGGGACAGCGCAATCAGCCCCAGCATTTT
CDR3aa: CSAGGQRNQPQHF

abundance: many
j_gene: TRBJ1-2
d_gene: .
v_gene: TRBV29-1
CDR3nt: TGCAGCGTTGAAACGACAGGTGGTGCTTATGGCTACACCTTC
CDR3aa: CSVETTGGAYGYTF

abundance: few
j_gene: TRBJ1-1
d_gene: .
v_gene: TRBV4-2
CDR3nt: TGTGCCAGCAGCCAAGATACAGGAACGACTGAAGCTTTCTTT
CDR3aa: CASSQDTGTTEAFF

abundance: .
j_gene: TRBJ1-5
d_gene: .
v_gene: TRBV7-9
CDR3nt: TGTGCCAGCAGCCAGTCCGGACGGAGGAATAGCAATCAGCCCCAGCATTTT
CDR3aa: CASSQSGRRNSNQPQHF

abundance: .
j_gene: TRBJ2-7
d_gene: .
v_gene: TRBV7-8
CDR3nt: TGTGCCAGCAGCTCCGGACAGCCGTACGAGCAGTACTTC
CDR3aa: CASSSGQPYEQYF

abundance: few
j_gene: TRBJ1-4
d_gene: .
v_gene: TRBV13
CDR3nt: TGTGCCAGCAGCTTAGCCCCAGCCAGTGGGGCTAATGAAAAACTGTTTTTT
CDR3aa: CASSLAPASGANEKLFF

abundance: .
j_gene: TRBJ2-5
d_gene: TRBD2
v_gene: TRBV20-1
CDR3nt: TGCAGTGCTAGGGTGGGAGGGCCGATTGAGACCCAGTACTTC
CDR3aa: CSARVGGPIETQYF

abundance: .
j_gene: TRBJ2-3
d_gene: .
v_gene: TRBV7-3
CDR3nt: TGTGCCAGCACCTCTGGGATCTCAGATACGCAGTATTTT
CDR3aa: CASTSGISDTQYF

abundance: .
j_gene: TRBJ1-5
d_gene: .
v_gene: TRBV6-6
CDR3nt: TGTGCCAGCTTGTGGTTGTCGGGCACGCAACCCCAGCATTTT
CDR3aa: CASLWLSGTQPQHF

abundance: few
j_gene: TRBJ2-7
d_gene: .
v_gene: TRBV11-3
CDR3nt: TGTGCCAGCAGCTTAGATGGGGAACGGACTACCTACGAGCAGTACTTC
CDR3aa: CASSLDGERTTYEQYF

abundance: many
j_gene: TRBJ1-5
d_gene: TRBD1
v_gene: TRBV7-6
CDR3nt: TGTGCCAGCAGCTCAGGGGGAGGTCAGCCCCAGCATTTT
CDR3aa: CASSSGGGQPQHF

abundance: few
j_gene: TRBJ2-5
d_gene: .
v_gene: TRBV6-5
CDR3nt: TGTGCCAGCAGCCCCGACAGCATTCAAGAGACCCAGTACTTC
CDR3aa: CASSPDSIQETQYF